A single sample is the source of the 10 T cell receptor beta chains below, sequenced in a study of blood T cell repertoires in COVID-19. Profiled with immunoSEQ multiplex PCR; TCRdb holds only in-frame clones, not every one. This table holds 30,000 to 40,000 clones, 75% to 90% found once. The sequencing input was peripheral blood. These receptors all stem from a man aged 60 to 75 with acute or convalescent COVID-19.

The J gene is TRBJ2-4, the V gene TRBV2; a weak D match, TRBD2 (5 bases). This CDR3 has 15 residues. In germline, CDR1 is SNHLY, CDR2 FYNNEI. Trimming removed 6 bases at V and 0 bases at J, with 12 bases between. The CDR3 nucleotides read TGTGCCAGCAGACCAGCGGCACTAGCCAAAAACATTCAGTACTTC. Translated: CASRPAALAKNIQYF.

The V gene is TRBV18, the J gene TRBJ2-7, with 7 positions matching TRBD1. CDR3 length: 13 amino acids. Germline V gives CDR1 KGHSH, CDR2 LQKENI. With 3 bases clipped from V and 6 bases from J, the junction kept 5 bases outside the gene matches. CDR3 sequence: CASSPDRYSEQYV. In DNA, the CDR3 is TGTGCCAGCTCACCGGACAGGTATAGCGAGCAGTACGTC.

The chain uses TRBV3-1 (or the pseudogene TRBV3-2) and TRBJ2-3; a possible D gene is TRBD2 (5 bases). This CDR3 contains 12 residues. Trimming shortened V by 0 bases and J by 10 bases, and 8 bases separated the two germline ends. Germline values: CDR1 LGHDT, CDR2 YNNKEL (reference sequence). CDR3 DNA sequence: TGTGCCAGCAGCCAAGAAGGGAGAGCGCAGTATTTT. This encodes CASSQEGRAQYF.

This clone was observed a single time. V is TRBV18 and J is TRBJ1-3; a possible D gene is TRBD1 (5 bases). Per the germline V gene, CDR1 is KGHSH and CDR2 is LQKENI. Trimming took off 2 bases at V and 3 bases at J, with 14 bases between the two ends. The length of the CDR3 is 16 residues. CDR3 protein: CASSPTQGGDGNTIYF. In DNA, the CDR3 is TGTGCCAGCTCACCAACCCAGGGAGGGGATGGAAACACCATATATTTT.

V and J are TRBV7-8 and TRBJ2-7; TRBD1 agrees at 9 bases. V shed 5 bases, J shed 5 bases, and the junction held 7 bases outside the gene matches. Germline values: CDR1 SGHVS, CDR2 FQNEAQ. This CDR3 contains 14 residues. CDR3: CASSLQTGGDEQYF. CDR3 DNA sequence: TGTGCCAGCAGCCTCCAGACAGGGGGGGACGAGCAGTACTTC.

The chain combines TRBV29-1 with TRBJ1-6; possibly TRBD1 for D (6 bases). V was pared by 4 bases and J by 13 bases, with 17 bases between. This CDR3 is 13 amino acids long. Germline loops: CDR1 SQVTM, CDR2 ANQGSEA. The CDR3 DNA reads as TGCAGCGTTGGTGCCGACAGGAACCTTCCCCTCCACTTT. This translates into CSVGADRNLPLHF.

The rearrangement joins TRBV27 to TRBJ1-5, with 7 nucleotides matching TRBD1. This CDR3 is 14 amino acids long. J was trimmed by 6 bases and V by 6 bases; bases with no gene match: 8. Germline V gives CDR1 MNHEY, CDR2 SMNVEV (reference sequence). CDR3 in DNA: TGTGCCAGCAGCCGGACAGGTGAAGGTCAGCCCCAGCATTTT. It codes for CASSRTGEGQPQHF.

The rearrangement uses TRBV29-1 and TRBJ2-1; possibly TRBD1 for D (8 bases). The V and J ends lost 0 bases and 0 bases respectively, with 21 bases between them. Germline CDR1 SQVTM, CDR2 ANQGSEA. There are 19 residues in the CDR3. CDR3 residues: CSVEDVSGQGGSSYNEQFF. The CDR3 DNA reads TGCAGCGTTGAAGATGTAAGCGGACAGGGAGGGAGCTCCTACAATGAGCAGTTCTTC.

Only one count was recorded for this clone. The chain joins TRBV29-1 to TRBJ1-1; D not resolved. The germline gives CDR1 SQVTM, CDR2 ANQGSEA. This CDR3 contains 11 residues. Trimming removed 3 bases from V and 3 bases from J, with 5 bases in between. CDR3 residues: CSVDPDTEAFF. The CDR3 region has the DNA TGCAGCGTTGATCCTGACACTGAAGCTTTCTTT.

The gene calls are TRBV10-3 and TRBJ2-1; 11 bases are shared with TRBD2. CDR1 and CDR2 (germline): ENHRY, SYGVKD. The CDR3 extends over 15 amino acids. Losses at the gene ends were 0 bases for V and 7 bases for J; bases not matched to a gene: 2. The CDR3 DNA follows: TGTGCCATCAGTGAGTCCACTAGCGGGAGAAATGAGCAGTTCTTC. It translates to CAISESTSGRNEQFF.